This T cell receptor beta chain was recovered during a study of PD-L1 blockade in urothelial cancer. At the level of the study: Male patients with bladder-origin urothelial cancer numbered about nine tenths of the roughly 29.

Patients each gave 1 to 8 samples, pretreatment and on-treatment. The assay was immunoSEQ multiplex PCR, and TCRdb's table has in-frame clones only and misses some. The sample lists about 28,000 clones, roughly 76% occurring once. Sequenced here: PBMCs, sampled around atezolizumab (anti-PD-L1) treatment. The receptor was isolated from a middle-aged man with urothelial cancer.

The CDR3 nucleotides read TGCGCCAGCAGCTCGGGGGACAGGCCTTGGTACACTGAAGCTTTCTTT. Translated: CASSSGDRPWYTEAFF. V is TRBV5-1 and J is TRBJ1-1; the match to TRBD1 covers 8 bases. The length of the CDR3 is 16 residues. The J segment lost 3 bases and the V segment lost 3 bases, leaving 10 bases of the junction unmatched. Per the germline V gene, CDR1 is SGHRS and CDR2 is YFSETQ.